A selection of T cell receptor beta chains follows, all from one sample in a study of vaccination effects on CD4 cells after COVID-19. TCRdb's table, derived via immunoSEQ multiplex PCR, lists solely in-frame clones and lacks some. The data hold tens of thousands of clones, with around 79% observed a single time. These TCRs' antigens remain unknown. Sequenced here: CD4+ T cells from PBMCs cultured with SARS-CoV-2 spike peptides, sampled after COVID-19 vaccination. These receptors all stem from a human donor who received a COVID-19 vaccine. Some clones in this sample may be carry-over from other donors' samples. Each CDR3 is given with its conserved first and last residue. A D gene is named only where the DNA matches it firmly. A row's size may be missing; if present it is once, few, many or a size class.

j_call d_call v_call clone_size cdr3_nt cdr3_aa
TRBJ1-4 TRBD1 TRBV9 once TGTGCCAGCAGGAGGGGAACAGGGGTTATCGAAAAACTGTTTTTT CASRRGTGVIEKLFF
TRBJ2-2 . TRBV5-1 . TGCGCCAGCAGCTTGCAGACTCTGAACACCGGGGAGCTGTTTTTT CASSLQTLNTGELFF
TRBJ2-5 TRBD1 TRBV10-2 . TGCGCCAGCAACCCAAGACAGGGCGGCACCCAGTACTTC CASNPRQGGTQYF
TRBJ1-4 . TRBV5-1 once TGCGCCAGCAGCTTTGGGGATCGGGGTGAAAAACTGTTTTTT CASSFGDRGEKLFF
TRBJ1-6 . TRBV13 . TGTGCCAGCACCCTTATGGGCAGGGCGAATTCACCCCTCCACTTT CASTLMGRANSPLHF
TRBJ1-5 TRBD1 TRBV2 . TGTGCCAGCAGTTTGAAAGGGACAGGCAATCAGCCCCAGCATTTT CASSLKGTGNQPQHF
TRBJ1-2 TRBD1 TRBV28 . TGTGCCAGCAGCCCCCTAGGACAGGGAACCTATGGCTACACCTTC CASSPLGQGTYGYTF
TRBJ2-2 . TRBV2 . TGTGCCAGCTCAGTTCAGGGGTGGGAGAACACCGGGGAGCTGTTTTTT CASSVQGWENTGELFF
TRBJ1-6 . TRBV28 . TGTGCCAGCAGTCGTTCTCAGGGAATTGGCTCCTATAATTCACCCCTCCACTTT CASSRSQGIGSYNSPLHF
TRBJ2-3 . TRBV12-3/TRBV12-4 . TGTGCCAGCAGGGCTCGAGATACGCAGTATTTT CASRARDTQYF
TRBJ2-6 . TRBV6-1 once TGTGCCAGCAGTGAAGCGGTTCGGCCCTCTGGGGCCAACGTCCTGACTTTC CASSEAVRPSGANVLTF
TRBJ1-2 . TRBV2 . TGTGCCAGCAGTGGACAAACGGCTAACTATGGCTACACCTTC CASSGQTANYGYTF
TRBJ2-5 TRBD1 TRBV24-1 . TGTGCCACCAGTGATCTCCAGACAGCCCAGGGGGCCCAGTACTTC CATSDLQTAQGAQYF
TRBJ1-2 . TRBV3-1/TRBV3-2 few TGTGCCAGCAGCCACGGACCGAACTATGGCTACACCTTC CASSHGPNYGYTF
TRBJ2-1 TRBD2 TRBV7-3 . TGTGCCAGCAGCCCCTACGGACTAGCGGTGGCCCCTTGGGGGCAGTTCTTC CASSPYGLAVAPWGQFF
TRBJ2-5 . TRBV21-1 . TGTGCCAGCAGCAAAGTGGTCGCTAGCAGGGAGACCCAGTACTTC CASSKVVASRETQYF
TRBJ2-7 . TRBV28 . TGTGCCAGCACTGTCCAGGGAGCGGCCTACGAGCAGTACTTC CASTVQGAAYEQYF
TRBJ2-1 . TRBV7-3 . TGTGCCAGCAGCTTACGGCGGGGTACCTACAATGAGCAGTTCTTC CASSLRRGTYNEQFF
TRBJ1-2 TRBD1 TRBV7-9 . TGTGCCAGCAGCCCCGACTTGACAGGGCTCGAAGGCTACACCTTC CASSPDLTGLEGYTF
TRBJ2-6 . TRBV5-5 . TGTGCCAGCAGCCAGAGATATAGACAGCTAGATACTGGGGCCAACGTCCTGACTTTC CASSQRYRQLDTGANVLTF
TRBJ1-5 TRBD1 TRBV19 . TGTGCCAGTAGTAGAAACGACAGGGGAAGCAATCAGCCCCAGCATTTT CASSRNDRGSNQPQHF
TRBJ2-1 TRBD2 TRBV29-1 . TGCAGCGTGCGAAGCGGGGGGTACTACAATGAGCAGTTCTTC CSVRSGGYYNEQFF
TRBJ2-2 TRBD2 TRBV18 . TGTGCCAGCTCACCAAAAAGCGGGGCCTCGAACACCGGGGAGCTGTTTTTT CASSPKSGASNTGELFF
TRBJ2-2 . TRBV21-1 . TGTGCCAGCAGCAAAGGGGGACAGGGGAGGAGGTCCGGGGAGCTGTTTTTT CASSKGGQGRRSGELFF
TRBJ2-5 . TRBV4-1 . TGCGCCAGCAGACACGCAGGGGACGAGACCCAGTACTTC CASRHAGDETQYF
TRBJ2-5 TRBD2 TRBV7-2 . TGTGCCAGCAGCTTACTGGGGGGAGGGGAGACCCAGTACTTC CASSLLGGGETQYF
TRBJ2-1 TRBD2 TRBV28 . TGTGCCAGCACCATTAGCGGGGGGGCGTTCAATGAGCAGTTCTTC CASTISGGAFNEQFF
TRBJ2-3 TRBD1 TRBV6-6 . TGTGCCAGCAGCCAAACCACAGGGGGCGCCAATACGCAGTATTTT CASSQTTGGANTQYF
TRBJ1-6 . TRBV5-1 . TGCGCCAGCAGCTTGGGCGACAGTAGGGATTCACCCCTCCACTTT CASSLGDSRDSPLHF
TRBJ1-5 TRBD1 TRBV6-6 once TGTGCCAGCAGTAACTCAGGCAGGGGGAATCAGCCCCAGCATTTT CASSNSGRGNQPQHF
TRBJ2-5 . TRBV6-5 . TGTGCCAGCAGAACCCAACAGGGAACGCGAGAGACCCAGTACTTC CASRTQQGTRETQYF
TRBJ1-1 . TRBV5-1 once TGCGCCAGCAGCCTTCAGGGATCCACTGAAGCTTTCTTT CASSLQGSTEAFF
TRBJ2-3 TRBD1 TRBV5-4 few TGTGCCAGCAGCTTGACGACAGGGGGGCTTCGGGATACGCAGTATTTT CASSLTTGGLRDTQYF
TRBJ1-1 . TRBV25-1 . TGTGCCAGCAGTGAATCAATGAACACTGAAGCTTTCTTT CASSESMNTEAFF
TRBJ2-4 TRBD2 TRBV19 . TGTGCCAGTAGTATAGATGGTGGGACTAGCGACATTCAGTACTTC CASSIDGGTSDIQYF
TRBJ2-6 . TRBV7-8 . TGTGCCAGCAGCTCGAAGCAGGGCTCTGGGGCCAACGTCCTGACTTTC CASSSKQGSGANVLTF
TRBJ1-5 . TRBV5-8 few TGTGCCAGCAGCCCCGGACAGAATCTCAATCAGCCCCAGCATTTT CASSPGQNLNQPQHF
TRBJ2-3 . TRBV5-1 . TGCGCCAGCAGCTCCAGACTGGCCTCAGATACGCAGTATTTT CASSSRLASDTQYF
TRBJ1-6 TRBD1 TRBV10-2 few TGCGCCAGCAGTGACCCCGGACAGGGTGGATATAATTCACCCCTCCACTTT CASSDPGQGGYNSPLHF
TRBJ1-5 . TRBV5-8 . TGTGCCAGCAGCTTTAGTGTATTCGGGTTTAGCAATCAGCCCCAGCATTTT CASSFSVFGFSNQPQHF
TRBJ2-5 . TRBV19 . TGTGCCAGTAGTATCGAACAGGGTCGGAAGACCCAGTACTTC CASSIEQGRKTQYF
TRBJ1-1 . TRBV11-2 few TGTGCCAGCAGCTTAAGGTACGGGACTGAAGCTTTCTTT CASSLRYGTEAFF
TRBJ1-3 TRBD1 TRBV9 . TGTGCCAGCAGCGCCGACAGGGCCGTTGGAAACACCATATATTTT CASSADRAVGNTIYF
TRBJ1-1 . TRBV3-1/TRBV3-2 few TGTGCCAGCAGCGCACTGGGGGTAAACACTGAAGCTTTCTTT CASSALGVNTEAFF
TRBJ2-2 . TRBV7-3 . TGTGCCAGCAGCCCCGGTAGTGGGAACACCGGGGAGCTGTTTTTT CASSPGSGNTGELFF
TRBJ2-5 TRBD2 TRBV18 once TGTGCCAGCTCACCGGCTAGCGGAAGAACCTACCAAGAGACCCAGTACTTC CASSPASGRTYQETQYF
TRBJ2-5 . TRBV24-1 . TGTGCCACCAGTGGGCCGAAGGAGACCCAGTACTTC CATSGPKETQYF
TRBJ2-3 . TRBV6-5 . TGTGCCAGCAGTTCGGTCAGGGGGAGGACAGATACGCAGTATTTT CASSSVRGRTDTQYF